The clone carrying this TCR beta chain was counted only a few times. Its antigen remains unidentified. Germline CDR1 reads SGHRS; CDR2 reads YFSETQ. This CDR3 is built from 16 residues. Trimming took 5 bases from V and 0 from J, leaving 15 bases between them. This sample is part of a study of cytomegalovirus exposure and HLA in healthy donors. Study-level points and caveats: The authors confirmed in vitro that a few CMV-associated chains were specific for CMV antigens. Later, TCR association rates were found to vary by HLA locus, highest for DRB1 and lowest for HLA-C.

PCR amplification relied on 60 Vbeta primers (plus 13 Jbeta primers). Repertoires were generated with immunoSEQ multiplex PCR, while TCRdb's copy carries only in-frame clones and drops some. This table holds around 190,000 clones, around 85% found once. The chain joins TRBV5-1 to TRBJ1-3; D might be TRBD1 (5 bases). This TCR derives from a woman between 50 and 59 years old in good health and CMV-seronegative. Sequenced sample: PBMCs. The CDR3 nucleotides read TGCGCCAGCAGAGGTATTGGGGCAGTCTCTGGAAACACCATATATTTT. It specifies CASRGIGAVSGNTIYF.